These 26 T cell receptor beta chains were all obtained from the same sample, sequenced in a study of blood T cell repertoires in COVID-19. Sequenced by immunoSEQ multiplex PCR; TCRdb stores in-frame clones only, minus some. Among approximately 300,000 clones, approximately 91% were seen once, and the ten largest hold 4.5% to 6.5%. The sequenced material came from PBMCs or T cells enriched from blood (not recorded which). Source of these receptors: a man aged 55 to 70 who had recovered from COVID-19.

This rearrangement joins TRBV2 to TRBJ1-6; D might be TRBD1 (6 bases). The V gene lost 7 bases and the J gene lost 5 bases, with 12 bases spanning the gap. CDR1 and CDR2 (germline): SNHLY, FYNNEI. CDR3 length: 14 amino acids. As DNA, the CDR3 is TGTGCCAGCAAGACGGACAGTAATAATTCACCCCTCCACTTT. It specifies CASKTDSNNSPLHF.

On this clone itself: The same CDR3 can be traced to other DNA sequences in this sample. J is TRBJ1-6 and V is TRBV29-1; TRBD1 aligns across 7 bases. This CDR3 is 12 amino acids long. The V segment lost 7 bases and the J segment 6 bases; nucleotides outside the gene matches: 3. Germline values: CDR1 SQVTM, CDR2 ANQGSEA. DNA of the CDR3: TGCAGCGCAAGGGACAGTAATTCACCCCTCCACTTT. It codes for CSARDSNSPLHF.

The CDR3 DNA reads TGTGCCAGCAGCTCGGGACAGGGGGCGTACAATGAGCAGTTCTTC. Its translation: CASSSGQGAYNEQFF. V and J are TRBV11-2 and TRBJ2-1, with TRBD1 matching over 12 bases. Germline V gene sequence: CDR1 SGHAT, CDR2 FQNNGV. The CDR3 has 15 residues. The J segment lost 4 bases and the V segment lost 4 bases, leaving 2 bases of the junction unmatched. The full variable domain, its missing parts supplied by reference TRBV11-2 and TRBJ2-1, is EAGVAQSPRYKIIEKRQSVAFWCNPISGHATLYWYQQILGQGPKLLIQFQNNGVVDDSQLPKDRFSAERLKGVDSTLKIQPAKLEDSAVYLCASSSGQGAYNEQFFGPGTRLTVL.

This clone was seen just once. The J gene is TRBJ2-7, the V gene TRBV7-2; TRBD2 aligns across 9 bases. Germline V lookup: CDR1 SGHTA, CDR2 FQGNSA. V lost 3 bases and J lost 1; bases outside the gene matches: 7. This CDR3 has 16 amino acids. In DNA form, the CDR3 reads TGTGCCAGCAGCTTCCAAGCGGGAGGTAAATCCTACGAGCAGTACTTC. This sequence encodes CASSFQAGGKSYEQYF.

The rearrangement uses TRBV7-2 and TRBJ2-1; 8 nucleotides agree with TRBD2. Germline V gives CDR1 SGHTA, CDR2 FQGNSA. The trim removed 0 bases at V and 8 bases at J, leaving 3 bases unmatched. This CDR3 has 14 residues. CDR3 nucleotide sequence: TGTGCCAGCAGCTTAGCAGGGACTAGACATGAGCAGTTCTTC. Residues: CASSLAGTRHEQFF.

The chain couples TRBV4-2 to TRBJ2-7; a weak D match, TRBD1 (6 bases). Germline V gives CDR1 LGHNA, CDR2 YNFKEQ. The CDR3 runs 16 residues. Trimming cost V 5 bases and J 2 bases, with 19 bases left between them. The CDR3 DNA reads TGTGCCAGCAGCTTATCCCGGGACACGCACACCTACGAGCAGTACTTC. Protein: CASSLSRDTHTYEQYF.

In nucleotides, the CDR3 is TGTGCCAGCAGCTCGGGACAGCCACGCACAGATACGCAGTATTTT. This encodes CASSSGQPRTDTQYF. J is TRBJ2-3 and V is TRBV7-9, with TRBD1 matching over 7 bases. CDR3 length: 15 amino acids. CDR1 is SEHNR and CDR2 is FQNEAQ in the germline V gene (reference sequence). The V and J ends lost 4 bases and 1 base, in that order; junction bases with no gene match: 5.

V and J are TRBV14 and TRBJ2-1; the D gene is possibly TRBD1 (6 bases). Germline lookup yields CDR1 SGHDN and CDR2 FVKESK. Trimming removed 4 bases from V and 6 bases from J, with 10 bases in between. CDR3 length: 13 amino acids. CDR3 nucleotides: TGTGCCAGCAGCCCTCTGGGGGCCAATGAGCAGTTCTTC. It encodes CASSPLGANEQFF.

V gene TRBV7-9 combines with J gene TRBJ1-1, with a weak D call TRBD1 (6 bases). CDR1 is SEHNR, CDR2 FQNEAQ, per germline (reference sequence). This CDR3 contains 15 residues. V lost 4 bases, J lost 8 bases, and 20 bases lay in between. CDR3 DNA sequence: TGTGCCAGCAGCTCGATAGACAGGCTCCGATACGAAGCTTTCTTT. Residues: CASSSIDRLRYEAFF.

This clone occurred once. This chain connects TRBV14 to TRBJ2-5, with D possibly matching TRBD1 (5 bases). CDR3 size: 16 residues. The germline gives CDR1 SGHDN, CDR2 FVKESK. The ends were cut back, 0 bases at V and 5 bases at J, with 16 bases in the middle. The CDR3 spells CASSQEIGTGSETQYF. CDR3 bases: TGTGCCAGCAGCCAAGAAATTGGCACAGGCAGTGAGACCCAGTACTTC.

The gene calls are TRBV30 and TRBJ2-7, with D maybe TRBD2 (7 bases). The CDR3 consists of 10 residues. Trimming removed 5 bases from V and 7 bases from J, with 9 bases in between. The germline V gene encodes CDR1 GTSNPN and CDR2 SVGIG (reference sequence). The DNA of the CDR3 is TGTGCCTGGGGGAGGGGGGAGCAGTACTTC. It yields the protein CAWGRGEQYF.

This chain links TRBV28 with TRBJ2-7; possibly TRBD1 for D (7 bases). Trimming shortened V by 4 bases and J by 4 bases, and 14 bases separated the two germline ends. This CDR3 is built from 14 residues. Germline V gene data show CDR1 as MDHEN and CDR2 as SYDVKM. The DNA for the CDR3 is TGTGCCAGCAGTTCCAGGGGGGTGACGTACGAGCAGTACTTC. It specifies CASSSRGVTYEQYF.

The genes are TRBV28 and TRBJ2-5; TRBD2 might be the D (6 bases). The V and J ends lost 2 bases and 9 bases respectively, with 10 bases between them. Germline V gene lookup returns CDR1 MDHEN and CDR2 SYDVKM. The CDR3 is 12 amino acids. The chain's CDR3 is CASSLTLAPQYF. CDR3 nucleotides: TGTGCCAGCAGTTTAACCCTAGCGCCCCAGTACTTC.

The CDR3 DNA reads as TGCAGCACCGGGACTAGTTTTAACAATGAGCAGTTCTTC. This encodes CSTGTSFNNEQFF. The rearrangement joins TRBV29-1 to TRBJ2-1, with 8 bases aligning to TRBD2. Germline assignment: CDR1 SQVTM and CDR2 ANQGSEA. The V segment lost 8 bases and the J segment 5 bases; nucleotides outside the gene matches: 8. This CDR3 is built from 13 residues.

This clone was observed a single time. Additional DNA sequences in this sample encode the identical CDR3. The rearrangement joins TRBV7-3 to TRBJ2-2, with D unresolved. The CDR3 totals 15 residues. V lost 2 bases to trimming and J lost 0 bases, with 7 bases between them. In germline, CDR1 is SGHTA, CDR2 FQGTGA. CDR3 sequence reads: CASSLGAANTGELFF. As DNA, the CDR3 is TGTGCCAGCAGCTTAGGAGCAGCGAACACCGGGGAGCTGTTTTTT.

CDR3 region: CASSPGSNYGYTF. The CDR3 region has the DNA TGTGCCAGCTCACCAGGCAGTAACTATGGCTACACCTTC. The gene calls are TRBV18 and TRBJ1-2; unclear D gene. The CDR3 is made up of 13 amino acids. V dropped 2 bases and J dropped 1 base, with 5 bases sitting between them. Germline CDR1 and CDR2: KGHSH and LQKENI. Looking up the rest from reference TRBV18 and TRBJ1-2 gives the full variable domain: NAGVMQNPRHLVRRRGQEARLRCSPMKGHSHVYWYRQLPEEGLKFMVYLQKENIIDESGMPKERFSAEFPKEGPSILRIQQVVRGDSAAYFCASSPGSNYGYTFGSGTRLTVV.

The rearrangement links TRBV19 to TRBJ2-5; a weak D match, TRBD1 (5 bases). The germline V gene has CDR1 LNHDA and CDR2 SQIVND (reference sequence). Trimming left V 5 bases short and J 0 bases short, with 13 bases between. The CDR3 has 15 residues. For the CDR3, the DNA is TGTGCCAGTAGTGAGGACACCCCCTACCAAGAGACCCAGTACTTC. Protein product: CASSEDTPYQETQYF.

The V call is TRBV19, the J call TRBJ2-3, with 8 nucleotides matching TRBD2. V lost 6 bases and J lost 7; bases outside the gene matches: 9. Germline lookup yields CDR1 LNHDA and CDR2 SQIVND (reference sequence). The CDR3 consists of 14 residues. The CDR3 here is CASRVAGLGYTQYF. The CDR3 DNA reads as TGTGCCAGTAGAGTAGCGGGGCTCGGGTATACGCAGTATTTT.

The chain couples TRBV7-9 to TRBJ2-7; 16 bases align to TRBD2. This CDR3 has 19 residues. The germline CDR1 and CDR2 sequences are SEHNR and FQNEAQ (reference sequence). V lost 4 bases and J lost 3; bases outside the gene matches: 12. The CDR3 DNA follows: TGTGCCAGCAGCTCCTTAGTTGGGACTAGCGGGAGGGGGGTCTACGAGCAGTACTTC. This translates into CASSSLVGTSGRGVYEQYF.

DNA of the CDR3: TGTGCCAGCAGCTTACAAGTTCGGGGAGGTAGCGATGGCTACACCTTC. Protein sequence: CASSLQVRGGSDGYTF. The genes are TRBV7-2 and TRBJ1-2; the D is unclear. V lost 2 bases and J 6 bases, leaving 19 bases between the germline ends. Germline V gene sequence: CDR1 SGHTA, CDR2 FQGNSA. This CDR3 spans 16 amino acids.

In nucleotides, the CDR3 is TGTGCCAGTAGTGGGAGTCCTCTAAATAATCAGCCCCAGCATTTT. Protein: CASSGSPLNNQPQHF. The rearrangement links TRBV19 to TRBJ1-5; no definite D call. Germline values: CDR1 LNHDA, CDR2 SQIVND (reference sequence). The length of the CDR3 is 15 residues. The V end lost 5 bases, the J end lost 4 bases, and 15 bases lay between the germline ends.

The chain couples TRBV6-5 to TRBJ1-5; D unclear. Germline V gene data show CDR1 as MNHEY and CDR2 as SVGAGI. V dropped 0 bases and J dropped 2 bases, with 11 bases sitting between them. The CDR3 is made up of 16 amino acids. CDR3 sequence (DNA): TGTGCCAGCAGTTACTCGAGAGGAAAGGGCAATCAGCCCCAGCATTTT. Amino acid sequence: CASSYSRGKGNQPQHF.

This rearrangement joins TRBV5-6 to TRBJ2-7, with no clear D. The V gene's germline CDR1 is SGHDT and CDR2 YYEEEE. The CDR3 spans 16 residues. The germline V and J ends were trimmed by 2 bases and 1 base, with 16 bases remaining between them. In DNA form, the CDR3 reads TGTGCCAGCAGCTTCAGTGCTGGAGCCATATCCTACGAGCAGTACTTC. This codes for CASSFSAGAISYEQYF. The full variable domain, its missing parts supplied by reference TRBV5-6 and TRBJ2-7, is DAGVTQSPTHLIKTRGQQVTLRCSPKSGHDTVSWYQQALGQGPQFIFQYYEEEERQRGNFPDRFSGHQFPNYSSELNVNALLLGDSALYLCASSFSAGAISYEQYFGPGTRLTVT.

The chain couples TRBV6-1 to TRBJ2-1, with 14 bases identical to TRBD2. The CDR3 runs to 16 residues. V was clipped by 2 bases and J by 6 bases; unmatched bases: 3. Germline CDR1 is MNHNS and CDR2 is SASEGT. CDR3 nucleotides: TGTGCCAGCAGTGAAATCGGGACTAGCGGGAGCAATGAGCAGTTCTTC. It translates to CASSEIGTSGSNEQFF.

The rearrangement uses TRBV29-1 and TRBJ2-3; a possible D gene is TRBD2 (7 bases). The length of the CDR3 is 13 residues. The germline V and J ends were trimmed by 6 bases and 3 bases, with 13 bases remaining between them. The germline V gene has CDR1 SQVTM and CDR2 ANQGSEA. The chain's CDR3 is CSVGEGGTDTQYF. Written as DNA, the CDR3 is TGCAGCGTCGGGGAGGGGGGAACAGATACGCAGTATTTT.

The chain employs TRBV5-6 and TRBJ2-3; 7 bases agree with TRBD2. Germline V CDR1 and CDR2: SGHDT, YYEEEE. Losses at the gene ends were 3 bases for V and 6 bases for J; bases not matched to a gene: 1. CDR3 length: 12 residues. The CDR3 nucleotides read TGTGCCAGCAGCTGGGGAGGGGATACGCAGTATTTT. It specifies CASSWGGDTQYF.